These 20 T cell receptor beta chains were sequenced from one sample in a study of CD4 T cells in relation to SARS-CoV-2 and coronaviruses. The repertoire was sequenced with immunoSEQ multiplex PCR; TCRdb's copy has only in-frame clones and lacks some. The repertoire holds tens of thousands of clones, roughly four fifths seen once, with nearly 3.5% in the top ten. For these receptors, no antigen is known. Sequences were obtained from memory CD4+ T cells from PBMCs, cultured in vitro. These receptors originate from an adult with COVID-19.

The chain is built from TRBV30 and TRBJ2-3; D uncertain. Germline assignment: CDR1 GTSNPN and CDR2 SVGIG (reference sequence). CDR3 length: 13 residues. V lost 0 bases to trimming and J lost 2 bases, with 6 bases between them. CDR3 DNA sequence: TGTGCCTGGAGTGTACAGTTCACAGATACGCAGTATTTT. The encoded protein is CAWSVQFTDTQYF.

CDR3 coding DNA: TGCGCCAGCAGCCGGGGCCCGACAGGGTTGGACGAGCAGTACTTC. Its translation: CASSRGPTGLDEQYF. J is TRBJ2-7 and V is TRBV4-1; 7 nucleotides agree with TRBD1. V shed 4 bases and J 5 bases; nucleotides not matched to a gene: 11. The CDR3 consists of 15 residues. Germline loops: CDR1 MGHRA, CDR2 YSYEKL.

This chain uses TRBV7-2 with TRBJ2-5; D unresolved. Germline V CDR1 and CDR2: SGHTA, FQGNSA. The CDR3 has 14 residues. Trimming took off 0 bases at V and 1 base at J, with 6 bases between the two ends. CDR3 DNA sequence: TGTGCCAGCAGCTTAGCTAGCAGCCAAGAGACCCAGTACTTC. Its protein is CASSLASSQETQYF.

The chain is built from TRBV18 and TRBJ1-3; D is unresolved. Germline assignment: CDR1 KGHSH and CDR2 LQKENI. The CDR3 sequence is 14 residues long. The V and J ends lost 3 bases and 0 bases respectively, with 6 bases between them. The CDR3 protein is CASSPPLSGNTIYF. CDR3 sequence (DNA): TGTGCCAGCTCACCCCCTCTCTCTGGAAACACCATATATTTT.

The rearrangement uses TRBV5-1 and TRBJ2-3; 8 positions match TRBD1. The CDR3 runs 15 residues. Germline lookup yields CDR1 SGHRS and CDR2 YFSETQ. Trimming cost V 0 bases and J 0 bases; bases outside gene matches: 0. CDR3 protein: CASSLDRGSTDTQYF. The CDR3 nucleotides are TGCGCCAGCAGCTTGGACAGGGGGAGCACAGATACGCAGTATTTT.

The chain combines TRBV30 with TRBJ1-4, with 8 bases lining up with TRBD1. The CDR3 consists of 15 residues. J gave up 7 bases and V 0 bases, and 7 bases lay outside the gene matches. In germline, CDR1 is GTSNPN, CDR2 SVGIG (reference sequence). Here the CDR3 reads CAWSVKSGGVEKLFF. DNA of the CDR3: TGTGCCTGGAGTGTAAAGTCAGGGGGCGTTGAAAAACTGTTTTTT.

V is TRBV27 and J is TRBJ2-5; 9 bases line up with TRBD2. Germline lookup yields CDR1 MNHEY and CDR2 SMNVEV (reference sequence). Trimming removed 2 bases from V and 5 bases from J; junction bases left unmatched: 9. The CDR3 length is 16 residues. The CDR3 region has the DNA TGTGCCAGCAGTTTAAAGCGGGGGGCAGGGGATGAGACCCAGTACTTC. It translates to CASSLKRGAGDETQYF.

This rearrangement joins TRBV4-1 to TRBJ2-1, with D perhaps matching TRBD1 or TRBD2 (5 bases each). The CDR3 covers 11 residues. Germline CDR1 reads MGHRA; CDR2 reads YSYEKL. The V and J ends lost 11 bases and 4 bases respectively, with 9 bases between them. The CDR3 DNA is TGCGCCGGATGGGGGTACAATGAGCAGTTCTTC. Translating it yields CAGWGYNEQFF.

J is TRBJ2-5 and V is TRBV3-1 (or the pseudogene TRBV3-2); D unclear. Germline V CDR1 and CDR2: LGHDT, YNNKEL (reference sequence). V dropped 4 bases and J dropped 1 base, with 1 base sitting between them. The CDR3 runs to 11 residues. This chain's CDR3 is CASSPQETQYF. The CDR3 DNA reads TGTGCCAGCAGCCCCCAAGAGACCCAGTACTTC.

V and J are TRBV9 and TRBJ2-1, with TRBD2 matching 8 bases. Germline CDR1 is SGDLS and CDR2 is YYNGEE. V was pared by 4 bases and J by 0 bases, with 9 bases of the junction left unmatched. This CDR3 contains 17 residues. The CDR3 is CASSPRLAQSSYNEQFF. In nucleotides, the CDR3 is TGTGCCAGCAGCCCTCGACTAGCGCAGAGCTCCTACAATGAGCAGTTCTTC.

The CDR3 spells CASSPRSNQPQHF. CDR3 nucleotide sequence: TGTGCCAGCAGCCCCCGGAGCAATCAGCCCCAGCATTTT. The rearrangement uses TRBV6-5 and TRBJ1-5; D call uncertain. The germline gives CDR1 MNHEY, CDR2 SVGAGI. The length of the CDR3 is 13 residues. The germline V and J ends were trimmed by 6 bases and 1 base, with 7 bases remaining between them.

The rearrangement links TRBV18 to TRBJ2-2, with 8 positions matching TRBD2. Trimming removed 2 bases from V and 4 bases from J; junction bases left unmatched: 6. The germline gives CDR1 KGHSH, CDR2 LQKENI. This CDR3 region has 16 residues. The CDR3 sequence is CASSPLAGWGTGELFF. CDR3 sequence (DNA): TGTGCCAGCTCACCATTAGCGGGATGGGGCACCGGGGAGCTGTTTTTT.

The chain employs TRBV3-1 (or the pseudogene TRBV3-2) and TRBJ2-3; 16 bases are a match to TRBD2. Germline V CDR1 and CDR2: LGHDT, YNNKEL (reference sequence). The length of the CDR3 is 19 residues. Trimming took 0 bases from V and 3 from J; bases not matched to a gene: 6. The chain's CDR3 is CASSQDPGGLAGGTDTQYF. For the CDR3, the DNA is TGTGCCAGCAGCCAAGACCCTGGGGGACTAGCGGGAGGGACAGATACGCAGTATTTT.

V and J are TRBV15 and TRBJ2-7; 7 bases map to TRBD2. The CDR3 is 13 amino acids. J gave up 2 bases and V 6 bases, and 4 bases lay outside the gene matches. The V gene's germline CDR1 is LNHNV and CDR2 YYDKDF (reference sequence). The CDR3, as DNA: TGTGCCACCAGTGGGGGGGTCACCTACGAGCAGTACTTC. This encodes CATSGGVTYEQYF.

In DNA form, the CDR3 reads TGTGCCAGCAGCTTAGTTCGGTTTAGCTACGAGCAGTACTTC. It encodes CASSLVRFSYEQYF. The chain couples TRBV7-2 to TRBJ2-7; D is ambiguous. V was clipped by 1 base and J by 3 bases, with 10 bases between them. The CDR3 contains 14 residues. Germline V gives CDR1 SGHTA, CDR2 FQGNSA.

This clone has just a few counts. V and J are TRBV29-1 and TRBJ2-7; TRBD2 matches 11 bases. The CDR3 runs to 13 residues. Germline assignment: CDR1 SQVTM and CDR2 ANQGSEA. The V segment lost 7 bases and the J segment 1 base; nucleotides outside the gene matches: 3. The CDR3 nucleotides read TGCAGCGGCAGGACTAGCGGGTCCTACGAGCAGTACTTC. It specifies CSGRTSGSYEQYF.

This clone was counted once. The chain recombines TRBV7-9 with TRBJ1-1, with a weak D call TRBD1 (5 bases). The CDR3 sequence is 14 residues long. V dropped 5 bases and J dropped 1 base, with 11 bases sitting between them. CDR1 is SEHNR, CDR2 FQNEAQ, per germline (reference sequence). Here the CDR3 reads CASSVRAANTEAFF. For the CDR3, the DNA is TGTGCCAGCAGCGTCAGGGCCGCGAACACTGAAGCTTTCTTT. The variable domain in full, completed from reference TRBV7-9 and TRBJ1-1, reads DTGVSQNPRHKITKRGQNVTFRCDPISEHNRLYWYRQTLGQGPEFLTYFQNEAQLEKSRLLSDRFSAERPKGSFSTLEIQRTEQGDSAMYLCASSVRAANTEAFFGQGTRLTVV.

The V and J genes are TRBV9 and TRBJ2-7, with 7 bases lining up with TRBD2. CDR3 size: 14 residues. Germline loops: CDR1 SGDLS, CDR2 YYNGEE. Trimming cost V 4 bases and J 5 bases; bases outside gene matches: 9. This chain's CDR3 is CASSFEGGRDEQYF. In DNA, the CDR3 is TGTGCCAGCAGCTTCGAGGGCGGGAGAGACGAGCAGTACTTC.

This clone occurred a few times. The chain has TRBV4-2 and TRBJ1-2; D is ambiguous. V was trimmed by 1 base and J by 3 bases, leaving 3 bases between them. The CDR3 is made up of 12 amino acids. Germline V gives CDR1 LGHNA, CDR2 YNFKEQ. CDR3 region: CASSQAHYGYTF. The CDR3 nucleotides read TGTGCCAGCAGCCAAGCCCACTATGGCTACACCTTC.

V usage is TRBV5-4 and J usage is TRBJ2-3; 9 bases are shared with TRBD2. In germline, CDR1 is SGHNT, CDR2 YYREEE (reference sequence). V was pared by 3 bases and J by 2 bases, with 10 bases of the junction left unmatched. This CDR3 contains 17 residues. CDR3 residues: CASSWWAGGRNTDTQYF. CDR3 in DNA: TGTGCCAGCAGCTGGTGGGCGGGGGGGCGGAACACAGATACGCAGTATTTT.